The rows below give T cell receptor beta chains drawn from one sample of a study of post-analysis software for immune sequencing data. TCRdb independently ran MiXCR on the PCR reads; one entry per CDR3 protein. The repertoire holds 750,000 to 950,000 distinct CDR3 sequences, with 35% to 55% as singletons. The sequenced sample was blood. These receptors all come from a girl aged 10-17 years with multiple sclerosis. CDR3s include the opening cysteine and the closing phenylalanine or tryptophan. The D gene is left open where the match is weak. Only some rows state a clone size, as once, few, many or a class for expanded clones.

clone_size: -; j_call: TRBJ2-2; v_call: TRBV7-8; d_call: -; cdr3_nt: TGTGCCAGCAGCTTAGGTGGGGGAGCCCAGACCGGGGAGCTGTTTTTT; cdr3_aa: CASSLGGGAQTGELFF
clone_size: few; j_call: TRBJ2-5; v_call: TRBV5-1; d_call: -; cdr3_nt: TGCGCCAGCAGCTTGCAGGGGGGTCAAGAGACCCAGTACTTC; cdr3_aa: CASSLQGGQETQYF
clone_size: few; j_call: TRBJ2-5; v_call: TRBV7-2; d_call: -; cdr3_nt: TGTGCCAGCAGCTTCTCCACCCAAGAGACCCAGTACTTC; cdr3_aa: CASSFSTQETQYF
clone_size: few; j_call: TRBJ1-1; v_call: TRBV20-1; d_call: -; cdr3_nt: TGCAGTGCTGGGGTATCGAGGGTCCTTGGCACTGAAGCTTTCTTT; cdr3_aa: CSAGVSRVLGTEAFF
clone_size: few; j_call: TRBJ1-2; v_call: TRBV27; d_call: -; cdr3_nt: TGTGCCAGCAGTTTATCGGCCAGGAACTATGGCTACACCTTC; cdr3_aa: CASSLSARNYGYTF
clone_size: -; j_call: TRBJ1-1; v_call: TRBV12-3/TRBV12-4; d_call: -; cdr3_nt: TGTGCCAGCACAACGGGGTTGCGGAGTGAAGCTTTCTTT; cdr3_aa: CASTTGLRSEAFF
clone_size: few; j_call: TRBJ2-7; v_call: TRBV10-1; d_call: -; cdr3_nt: TGCGCCAGCAGTGCCTTACGACTGGACGAGCAGTACTTC; cdr3_aa: CASSALRLDEQYF
clone_size: -; j_call: TRBJ2-5; v_call: TRBV20-1; d_call: -; cdr3_nt: TGCAGTGAACAGGGTGATGCTCAAGAGACCCAGTACTTC; cdr3_aa: CSEQGDAQETQYF
clone_size: -; j_call: TRBJ1-2; v_call: TRBV30; d_call: -; cdr3_nt: TGTGCCTGGAGTACGGGGGGCCAAGCTAACTATGGCTACACCTTC; cdr3_aa: CAWSTGGQANYGYTF
clone_size: -; j_call: TRBJ2-7; v_call: TRBV27; d_call: TRBD1; cdr3_nt: TGTGCCAGCAGTTCGTCCGGGACAGCCCTTTACGAGCAGTACTTC; cdr3_aa: CASSSSGTALYEQYF
clone_size: few; j_call: TRBJ2-4; v_call: TRBV20-1; d_call: -; cdr3_nt: TGCAGTGCTAGAGATTTTCGGTTGAACATTCAGTACTTC; cdr3_aa: CSARDFRLNIQYF
clone_size: -; j_call: TRBJ2-1; v_call: TRBV20-1; d_call: TRBD2; cdr3_nt: TGCAGTGCTAGGAGCGGGAGGGCCTCCCCCTACAATGAGCAGTTCTTC; cdr3_aa: CSARSGRASPYNEQFF
clone_size: many; j_call: TRBJ2-7; v_call: TRBV20-1; d_call: -; cdr3_nt: TGCAGTGCTAGAGGGGATCACGACTACGAGCAGTACTTC; cdr3_aa: CSARGDHDYEQYF
clone_size: -; j_call: TRBJ2-7; v_call: TRBV11-3; d_call: -; cdr3_nt: TGTGCCAGCAGCCCAGAGGACGGTTCCTACGAGCAGTACTTC; cdr3_aa: CASSPEDGSYEQYF
clone_size: -; j_call: TRBJ1-2; v_call: TRBV27; d_call: TRBD1; cdr3_nt: TGTGCCAGCAGTAGAAATACCGGGACAGGGCATGGCTACACCTTC; cdr3_aa: CASSRNTGTGHGYTF
clone_size: -; j_call: TRBJ1-2; v_call: TRBV20-1; d_call: TRBD1; cdr3_nt: TGCAGTGCTAGACTCGAACCGGACAGGGTCCATGGCTACACCTTC; cdr3_aa: CSARLEPDRVHGYTF
clone_size: -; j_call: TRBJ2-7; v_call: TRBV27; d_call: -; cdr3_nt: TGTGCCAGCAGTTTATTTCCCGGGACCGAAATGGGCGAGCAGTACTTC; cdr3_aa: CASSLFPGTEMGEQYF
clone_size: -; j_call: TRBJ1-2; v_call: TRBV6-2/TRBV6-3; d_call: -; cdr3_nt: TGTGCCAGCAGTCCAAGGGACGGCATCTATGGCTACACCTTC; cdr3_aa: CASSPRDGIYGYTF
clone_size: -; j_call: TRBJ2-1; v_call: TRBV6-5; d_call: TRBD2; cdr3_nt: TGTGCCAGCAGTTACCGCCGGGGCGGGAGTTCCTACAATGAGCAGTTCTTC; cdr3_aa: CASSYRRGGSSYNEQFF
clone_size: -; j_call: TRBJ2-2; v_call: TRBV10-3; d_call: -; cdr3_nt: TGTGTCATCCCGGCTCTGGACGGGAACACCGGGGAGCTGTTTTTT; cdr3_aa: CVIPALDGNTGELFF
clone_size: few; j_call: TRBJ2-1; v_call: TRBV20-1; d_call: -; cdr3_nt: TGCAGTGCTAACCCGGTGGGGCCGAACAATGAGCAGTTCTTC; cdr3_aa: CSANPVGPNNEQFF
clone_size: few; j_call: TRBJ2-1; v_call: TRBV12-3/TRBV12-4; d_call: -; cdr3_nt: TGTGCCAGCAGTGGGAGGTCCTACAATGAGCAGTTCTTC; cdr3_aa: CASSGRSYNEQFF
clone_size: -; j_call: TRBJ1-6; v_call: TRBV9; d_call: TRBD1; cdr3_nt: TGTGCCAGCAGCGTAGCGCCGGACAGGGCTTCACCCCTCCACTTT; cdr3_aa: CASSVAPDRASPLHF
clone_size: few; j_call: TRBJ1-2; v_call: TRBV7-6; d_call: TRBD1; cdr3_nt: TGTGCCAGCAGCTTAGCGGGACAGGGGGCAGAAGGCTACACCTTC; cdr3_aa: CASSLAGQGAEGYTF
clone_size: -; j_call: TRBJ1-1; v_call: TRBV29-1; d_call: -; cdr3_nt: TGCAGTGTTCGGTGGTGGAACACTGAAGCTTTCTTT; cdr3_aa: CSVRWWNTEAFF
clone_size: few; j_call: TRBJ1-4; v_call: TRBV5-1; d_call: TRBD1; cdr3_nt: TGCGCCAGCAGCCTGCGGACAGGGGGGTTAGAAAAACTGTTTTTT; cdr3_aa: CASSLRTGGLEKLFF
clone_size: -; j_call: TRBJ2-7; v_call: TRBV7-2; d_call: TRBD2; cdr3_nt: TGTGCCAGCAGCTCTACGTGGGCGGGGGGCTACAATGAGCAGTACTTC; cdr3_aa: CASSSTWAGGYNEQYF
clone_size: -; j_call: TRBJ1-2; v_call: TRBV12-3/TRBV12-4; d_call: TRBD1; cdr3_nt: TGTGCCAGCAGTTTAGGCGGGACAGGGCTTGCTAACTATGGCTACACCTTC; cdr3_aa: CASSLGGTGLANYGYTF
clone_size: -; j_call: TRBJ1-2; v_call: TRBV10-3; d_call: -; cdr3_nt: TGTGCCATCAGTGATCGGCCCGCGAATGGCTGCACCTTC; cdr3_aa: CAISDRPANGCTF
clone_size: -; j_call: TRBJ2-7; v_call: TRBV6-1; d_call: TRBD1; cdr3_nt: TGTGCCAGCAGTGAGGGGACAGGGGGAGCCTACGAGCAGTACTTC; cdr3_aa: CASSEGTGGAYEQYF
clone_size: -; j_call: TRBJ2-2; v_call: TRBV24-1; d_call: TRBD2; cdr3_nt: TGTGCCACCAGTGACTCGACTAGCGGGAGGGTAACCGGGGAGCTGTTTTTT; cdr3_aa: CATSDSTSGRVTGELFF
clone_size: few; j_call: TRBJ2-3; v_call: TRBV20-1; d_call: TRBD2; cdr3_nt: TGCAGCCTTCCTACTACTAGCGGGAGGGCCATCAGCACAGATACGCAGTATTTT; cdr3_aa: CSLPTTSGRAISTDTQYF
clone_size: few; j_call: TRBJ2-7; v_call: TRBV2; d_call: TRBD2; cdr3_nt: TGTGCCAGCAGCCCCGCGGGGGGTTTCTACGAGCAGTACTTC; cdr3_aa: CASSPAGGFYEQYF
clone_size: -; j_call: TRBJ2-7; v_call: TRBV29-1; d_call: -; cdr3_nt: TGCACTCCAAAGGAGAGCTCCTACGAGCAGTACTTC; cdr3_aa: CTPKESSYEQYF
clone_size: -; j_call: TRBJ1-2; v_call: TRBV29-1; d_call: -; cdr3_nt: TGCAGCGTTTGGGCCCCCGGGTCATATGGCTACACCTTC; cdr3_aa: CSVWAPGSYGYTF
clone_size: few; j_call: TRBJ1-2; v_call: TRBV9; d_call: -; cdr3_nt: TGTGCCAGCAGCGTAGTTGACGGAGGCTATGGCTACACCTTC; cdr3_aa: CASSVVDGGYGYTF
clone_size: -; j_call: TRBJ2-5; v_call: TRBV28; d_call: -; cdr3_nt: TGTGCCAGCAAATCTGCTTGGGATACCCAGTACTTC; cdr3_aa: CASKSAWDTQYF
clone_size: few; j_call: TRBJ2-1; v_call: TRBV7-9; d_call: TRBD2; cdr3_nt: TGTGCCAGCAGCTCCAGACTAGCCCTCACGGGAGATGAGCAGTTCTTC; cdr3_aa: CASSSRLALTGDEQFF
clone_size: -; j_call: TRBJ1-2; v_call: TRBV29-1; d_call: TRBD1; cdr3_nt: TGCAGCGTTGAGTCCGGGACAGGGTATAACTATGGCTACACCTTC; cdr3_aa: CSVESGTGYNYGYTF
clone_size: -; j_call: TRBJ2-7; v_call: TRBV18; d_call: TRBD2; cdr3_nt: TGTGCCAGCTCACCACAGGGCCTAGCGGACCTGTACGAGCAGTACTTC; cdr3_aa: CASSPQGLADLYEQYF
clone_size: -; j_call: TRBJ2-2; v_call: TRBV2; d_call: TRBD2; cdr3_nt: TGTGCCAGCAGGGCTAGCGGGAGTTCCGGGGAGCTGTTTTTT; cdr3_aa: CASRASGSSGELFF
clone_size: -; j_call: TRBJ2-6; v_call: TRBV6-5; d_call: -; cdr3_nt: TGTGCCAGCAGTTACAGACGTAGCTCTGGGGCCAACGTCCTGACTTTC; cdr3_aa: CASSYRRSSGANVLTF
clone_size: -; j_call: TRBJ1-2; v_call: TRBV5-5; d_call: -; cdr3_nt: TGTGCCACCTCACCGCCCTATGGACCAAACACCTTC; cdr3_aa: CATSPPYGPNTF
clone_size: -; j_call: TRBJ1-5; v_call: TRBV27; d_call: -; cdr3_nt: TGTGCCAGCAGTTACGAGGGTCATCAGCCCCAGCATTTT; cdr3_aa: CASSYEGHQPQHF
clone_size: -; j_call: TRBJ2-7; v_call: TRBV6-1; d_call: -; cdr3_nt: TGTGCCAGCAGTGACCCCGGCTTCCAGGGCTCCTACGAGCAGTACTTC; cdr3_aa: CASSDPGFQGSYEQYF
clone_size: -; j_call: TRBJ2-5; v_call: TRBV6-2/TRBV6-3; d_call: -; cdr3_nt: TGTGCCAGCACCGTGGGCCAGCTCGGTGGGGGATATCAAGAGACCCAGTACTTC; cdr3_aa: CASTVGQLGGGYQETQYF
clone_size: few; j_call: TRBJ2-7; v_call: TRBV20-1; d_call: TRBD2; cdr3_nt: TGCAGTGTGGCGGGAGGATACGAGCAGTACTTC; cdr3_aa: CSVAGGYEQYF
clone_size: -; j_call: TRBJ2-1; v_call: TRBV7-2; d_call: TRBD2; cdr3_nt: TGTGCCAGCAGAGCCTTGACTAGCGGGATTGGTAGTGAGCAGTTCTTC; cdr3_aa: CASRALTSGIGSEQFF
clone_size: -; j_call: TRBJ2-7; v_call: TRBV10-3; d_call: TRBD1; cdr3_nt: TGTGCCATTTGGGACAGGAACCTGTACGAGCAGTACTTC; cdr3_aa: CAIWDRNLYEQYF
clone_size: once; j_call: TRBJ1-1; v_call: TRBV21-1; d_call: -; cdr3_nt: TGTGCCAGCAGCAGGGGGGTTGGGGCTTGGGCTTTCTTT; cdr3_aa: CASSRGVGAWAFF
clone_size: -; j_call: TRBJ2-3; v_call: TRBV20-1; d_call: -; cdr3_nt: TGCAGTGCTAGAGAGGGTGGAGATACGCAGTATTTT; cdr3_aa: CSAREGGDTQYF
clone_size: few; j_call: TRBJ2-1; v_call: TRBV29-1; d_call: TRBD1; cdr3_nt: TGCAGCGTTGTACGAGACTACACAGGGGGCAATGAGCAGTTCTTC; cdr3_aa: CSVVRDYTGGNEQFF
clone_size: once; j_call: TRBJ2-2; v_call: TRBV28; d_call: TRBD2; cdr3_nt: TGTGCCAGCAGTTTATGGGGACTAGCGGGAGGGCCCGGGGAGCTGTTTTTT; cdr3_aa: CASSLWGLAGGPGELFF
clone_size: few; j_call: TRBJ1-2; v_call: TRBV28; d_call: -; cdr3_nt: TGTGCCAGCAGTTTGTTGGGCGAGGGAAACTATGGCTACACCTTC; cdr3_aa: CASSLLGEGNYGYTF